The 18 T cell receptor beta chains presented below share a single source sample, sequenced in a study of blood T cell repertoires in COVID-19. Libraries were prepared by immunoSEQ multiplex PCR; TCRdb keeps only in-frame clonotypes and omits some of them. The profile shows around 200,000 clones, approximately 85% of them singletons. The sequencing sample was made of peripheral blood. The receptors originated from a woman aged 80 or over with acute or convalescent COVID-19.

The gene calls are TRBV2 and TRBJ1-1, with 9 bases that match TRBD1. There are 13 residues in the CDR3. V gave up 6 bases and J gave up 5 bases; unmatched junction bases: 4. Germline-derived CDR1 and CDR2 are SNHLY and FYNNEI. CDR3: CASRRDRETEAFF. CDR3 nucleotide sequence: TGTGCCAGCAGACGGGACAGGGAAACTGAAGCTTTCTTT.

This chain connects TRBV19 to TRBJ2-6, with TRBD2 matching 8 bases. CDR3 length equals 16 residues. J lost 1 base, V lost 5 bases, and 4 bases had no gene match. Per the germline V gene, CDR1 is LNHDA and CDR2 is SQIVND (reference sequence). The CDR3 DNA sequence: TGTGCCAGTAGTCCACCGGGGGGGTCTGGGGCCAACGTCCTGACTTTC. Protein product: CASSPPGGSGANVLTF.

The J gene is TRBJ2-3, the V gene TRBV30; a weak D match, TRBD2 (5 bases). Germline-derived CDR1 and CDR2 are GTSNPN and SVGIG (reference sequence). The CDR3 has 13 residues. V lost 2 bases to trimming and J lost 8 bases, with 14 bases between them. The CDR3 spells CAWSREDGVTQYF. The CDR3 DNA follows: TGTGCCTGGAGTCGAGAGGACGGGGTTACGCAGTATTTT.

The rearrangement joins TRBV21-1 to TRBJ1-5; the table's TRBD1 call for D was not verified on the DNA. TRBV21-1 is deemed a pseudogene. The CDR3 has 17 amino acids. The chain's CDR3 is CASTTSDRAFGNQPQHF. The CDR3 coding sequence is TGTGCCAGCACTACGTCGGACAGGGCGTTCGGCAATCAGCCCCAGCATTTT.

The gene calls are TRBV18 and TRBJ2-5; the D gene is possibly TRBD1 (6 bases). The CDR3 is 12 residues long. Trimming stripped 4 bases from V and 5 bases from J, with 8 bases between. CDR1 KGHSH and CDR2 LQKENI come from the germline V gene. The CDR3 sequence is CASSQRGETQYF. The CDR3 DNA is TGTGCCAGCTCACAGAGGGGGGAGACCCAGTACTTC.

This clone showed up just a few times. This chain connects TRBV3-1 (or the pseudogene TRBV3-2) to TRBJ2-7, with 8 positions matching TRBD2. The CDR3 is made up of 16 amino acids. V shed 3 bases, J shed 3 bases, and the junction held 10 bases outside the gene matches. Germline V gene lookup returns CDR1 LGHDT and CDR2 YNNKEL (reference sequence). In DNA form, the CDR3 reads TGTGCCAGCAGCCACAGGAGAATAGCGGGATACTACGAGCAGTACTTC. Translating it yields CASSHRRIAGYYEQYF.

The chain carries TRBV9 and TRBJ1-2; 8 bases match TRBD1. Trimming took 3 bases from V and 11 from J; bases not matched to a gene: 9. Germline CDR1 is SGDLS and CDR2 is YYNGEE. The CDR3 spans 13 residues. The CDR3 DNA reads as TGTGCCAGCAGCGCACGCCGGACAGGGCGGTACACCTTC. This encodes CASSARRTGRYTF.

The chain carries TRBV3-1 (or the pseudogene TRBV3-2) and TRBJ2-7; 9 bases map to TRBD2. The CDR3 consists of 15 residues. Germline lookup yields CDR1 LGHDT and CDR2 YNNKEL (reference sequence). V lost 6 bases to trimming and J lost 2 bases; unmatched junction nucleotides: 8. In DNA, the CDR3 is TGTGCCAGCAGGCCCCTAGCGGGGAGAGCCTACGAGCAGTACTTC. This gives the protein CASRPLAGRAYEQYF.

The chain uses TRBV15 and TRBJ1-2; no clear D. The V end was cut by 0 bases, the J end by 4 bases, with 6 bases between. Per the germline V gene, CDR1 is LNHNV and CDR2 is YYDKDF (reference sequence). The CDR3 sequence is 13 residues long. The CDR3 protein is CATSRDQIYGYTF. CDR3 DNA sequence: TGTGCCACCAGCAGAGATCAGATCTATGGCTACACCTTC.

This chain links TRBV27 with TRBJ1-1; D unclear. V was cut by 3 bases and J by 4 bases, with 9 bases left in between. The CDR3 runs 13 residues. Germline V gene data show CDR1 as MNHEY and CDR2 as SMNVEV (reference sequence). The CDR3 protein is CASSLRDSTEAFF. The CDR3 nucleotides read TGTGCCAGCAGTTTGAGGGATTCCACTGAAGCTTTCTTT.

V is TRBV6-5 and J is TRBJ2-1, with 7 bases matching TRBD1. The junction had 4 bases not matched to a gene; V was cut back by 0 bases and J by 2 bases. The CDR3 is made up of 16 amino acids. Germline CDR1 reads MNHEY; CDR2 reads SVGAGI. CDR3 protein: CASSYSTGSPYNEQFF. The CDR3 DNA is TGTGCCAGCAGTTACTCGACAGGGAGCCCCTACAATGAGCAGTTCTTC.

The chain links TRBV30 to TRBJ2-7, with D perhaps matching TRBD2 (6 bases). Germline CDR1 GTSNPN, CDR2 SVGIG (reference sequence). This CDR3 is built from 14 residues. Trimming took off 5 bases at V and 5 bases at J, with 19 bases between the two ends. The CDR3 sequence is CAWQTTGVTNEQYF. The CDR3 DNA follows: TGTGCCTGGCAAACCACGGGAGTAACGAACGAGCAGTACTTC.

The chain has TRBV5-8 and TRBJ2-7; D remains unclear. V dropped 4 bases and J dropped 2 bases, with 7 bases sitting between them. Germline-derived CDR1 and CDR2 are SGHTS and YDEGEE. The CDR3 runs to 12 residues. Here the CDR3 DNA reads TGTGCCAGCAGCCGCAGGACCTACGAGCAGTACTTC. Encoded protein: CASSRRTYEQYF. The complete variable domain, with remaining parts taken from reference TRBV5-8 and TRBJ2-7, reads EAGVTQSPTHLIKTRGQQATLRCSPISGHTSVYWYQQALGLGLQFLLWYDEGEERNRGNFPPRFSGRQFPNYSSELNVNALELEDSALYLCASSRRTYEQYFGPGTRLTVT.

The chain has TRBV29-1 and TRBJ1-4, with D possibly matching TRBD1 (5 bases). The CDR3 spans 14 residues. Per germline, CDR1 SQVTM and CDR2 ANQGSEA. Trimming cost V 7 bases and J 7 bases, with 19 bases left between them. The CDR3 spells CSAGLGQGGEKLFF. CDR3 DNA sequence: TGCAGCGCTGGCCTTGGGCAGGGAGGTGAAAAACTGTTTTTT.

The J gene is TRBJ2-7, the V gene TRBV4-1, with D possibly being TRBD2 (6 bases). Germline CDR1 reads MGHRA; CDR2 reads YSYEKL. CDR3 size: 15 residues. Deletions cut 0 bases from V and 1 base from J, with 10 bases between. The CDR3 nucleotides read TGCGCCAGCAGCCAAGAACAACGGGGGTCCTACGAGCAGTACTTC. Translation gives CASSQEQRGSYEQYF.

V is TRBV5-1 and J is TRBJ2-2; D remains unclear. The CDR3 spans 15 residues. Germline CDR1 is SGHRS and CDR2 is YFSETQ. V lost 2 bases and J lost 0, with 8 bases in between. The CDR3 nucleotides are TGCGCCAGCAGCTTTGCCCTATCGAACACCGGGGAGCTGTTTTTT. Translating it yields CASSFALSNTGELFF.

In its sample, this clone was seen once. This chain uses TRBV18 with TRBJ1-6; D remains unclear. Trimming shortened V by 3 bases and J by 1 base, and 10 bases separated the two germline ends. CDR3 length: 16 amino acids. CDR1 and CDR2 (germline): KGHSH, LQKENI. In DNA, the CDR3 is TGTGCCAGCTCACCGGAGGGTTTTTCCTATAATTCACCCCTCCACTTT. This sequence encodes CASSPEGFSYNSPLHF. Full variable domain (outside the CDR3, taken from reference TRBV18 and TRBJ1-6): NAGVMQNPRHLVRRRGQEARLRCSPMKGHSHVYWYRQLPEEGLKFMVYLQKENIIDESGMPKERFSAEFPKEGPSILRIQQVVRGDSAAYFCASSPEGFSYNSPLHFGNGTRLTVT.

The chain carries TRBV5-1 and TRBJ1-1; 7 nucleotides line up with TRBD1. Germline-derived CDR1 and CDR2 are SGHRS and YFSETQ. The V segment lost 4 bases and the J segment 9 bases; nucleotides outside the gene matches: 9. The CDR3 sequence is 13 residues long. In nucleotides, the CDR3 is TGCGCCAGCAGCGTAGGGGACAGATTGAAAGCTTTCTTT. Translating gives CASSVGDRLKAFF. Together with reference TRBV5-1 and TRBJ1-1, the CDR3 gives the full variable domain: KAGVTQTPRYLIKTRGQQVTLSCSPISGHRSVSWYQQTPGQGLQFLFEYFSETQRNKGNFPGRFSGRQFSNSRSEMNVSTLELGDSALYLCASSVGDRLKAFFGQGTRLTVV.